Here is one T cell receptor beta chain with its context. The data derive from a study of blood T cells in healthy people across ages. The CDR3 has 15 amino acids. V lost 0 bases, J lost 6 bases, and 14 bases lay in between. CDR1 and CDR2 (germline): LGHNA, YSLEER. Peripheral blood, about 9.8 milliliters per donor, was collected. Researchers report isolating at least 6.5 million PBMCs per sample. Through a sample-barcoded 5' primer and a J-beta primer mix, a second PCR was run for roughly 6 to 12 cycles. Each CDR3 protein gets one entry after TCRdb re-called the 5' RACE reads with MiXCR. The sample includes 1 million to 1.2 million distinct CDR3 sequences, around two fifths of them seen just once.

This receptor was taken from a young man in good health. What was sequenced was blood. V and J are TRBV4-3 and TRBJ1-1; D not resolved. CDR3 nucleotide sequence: TGCGCCAGCAGCCAAGATCGCGTCCGGGAGGCTGAAGCTTTCTTT. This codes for CASSQDRVREAEAFF.